This TCR beta chain was identified during a study of blood T cells in healthy people across ages. Overall study context: Template switching captured about one barcoded beta molecule per two T cells. Study conclusions and caveats: Per-million-T-cell TCR beta diversity fell roughly linearly with age. The authors considered diversity estimates from one million T cells to be underestimates.

The CDR3 runs 14 residues. From germline, CDR1 is DFQATT and CDR2 SNEGSKA (reference sequence). Trimming removed 3 bases from V and 8 bases from J; junction bases left unmatched: 5. Alongside a J-beta primer mix, a sample-barcoded 5' primer served in a second PCR lasting about 7 to 11 cycles. TCRdb re-called the 5' RACE reads through MiXCR, storing one row per CDR3 protein. The sample shows approximately 1,700,000 distinct CDR3 sequences, around 42% of them seen only once. About this clonotype itself: The antigen remains unidentified.

The receptor was derived from a human donor in good health. The sequenced sample was blood. The chain employs TRBV20-1 and TRBJ1-5; 12 bases agree with TRBD1. The CDR3 loop reads CSASGTGGVEPQHF. The CDR3 region has the DNA TGCAGTGCTAGCGGGACAGGGGGCGTGGAGCCCCAGCATTTT.